This T cell receptor (beta chain) was retrieved from a study of blood T cell repertoires in COVID-19. Source study methods: Reference gene primer amplification yielded estimated nucleated cell counts. Clones were read by immunoSEQ multiplex PCR, and TCRdb kept only the in-frame ones, dropping some. The DNA was the basis for D and trimming; V, J and clone size are from that table. The sample yields about 160,000 clones, 87% seen once. The CDR3 spans 14 residues. The J segment lost 0 bases and the V segment lost 6 bases, leaving 2 bases of the junction unmatched. Germline V gene lookup returns CDR1 MNHEY and CDR2 SMNVEV (reference sequence).

V usage is TRBV27 and J usage is TRBJ1-3; 7 nucleotides align to TRBD1. Sequencing was carried out using peripheral blood. The clonotype comes from a woman aged 55-69 years with active or convalescent COVID-19. CDR3 residues: CASSPGGSGNTIYF. The CDR3 bases are TGTGCCAGCAGCCCAGGGGGCTCTGGAAACACCATATATTTT.